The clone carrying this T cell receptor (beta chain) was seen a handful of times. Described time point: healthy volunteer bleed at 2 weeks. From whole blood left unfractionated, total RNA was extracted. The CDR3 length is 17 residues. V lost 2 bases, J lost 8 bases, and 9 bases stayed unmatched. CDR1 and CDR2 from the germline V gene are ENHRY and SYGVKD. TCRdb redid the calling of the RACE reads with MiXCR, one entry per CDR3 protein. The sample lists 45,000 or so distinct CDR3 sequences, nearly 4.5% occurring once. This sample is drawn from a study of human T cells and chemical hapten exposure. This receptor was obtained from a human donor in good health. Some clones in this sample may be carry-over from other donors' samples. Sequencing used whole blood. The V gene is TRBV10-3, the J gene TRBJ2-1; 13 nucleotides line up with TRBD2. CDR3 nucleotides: TGTGCCATCAGTGAGGGACTAGCGGGAGCAGTCGTCGATGAGCAGTTCTTC. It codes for CAISEGLAGAVVDEQFF.